This T cell receptor (beta chain) was identified during a study of CD8+ T cells in alopecia areata (dated by TCRdb to about 2018). With regard to the full study: Treated patients were enrolled in an open-label pilot trial of oral tofacitinib at 5 to 10 mg twice daily for moderate-to-severe alopecia areata. Tofacitinib was given for 6 to 18 months, followed by 6 months of follow-up off drug to assess delayed response and recurrence. For the treated patients, the SALT score, which quantifies what percentage of scalp surface area is affected, served as the measure of disease severity. The study used high-throughput TCRbeta sequencing to examine T cell clonal expansion in alopecia areata, in both the C3H/HeJ mouse model and human patients. In humans, TCRbeta sequencing was performed on scalp tissue and on sorted CD4+ and CD8+ peripheral blood T cells from healthy controls and from patients with patchy or totalis/universalis alopecia areata. Patients on tofacitinib were biopsied at baseline and after 4 and 24 weeks of treatment, and several of the patients also had a later scalp biopsy. Clonality in the scalp was compared among normal scalp (n=4), patchy alopecia areata scalp (n=8), and alopecia totalis/universalis scalp (n=8). RNA was extracted with the PAXgene miRNA kit for fixed scalp, the miRNeasy kit for PBMCs, and the RNeasy kit for mouse skin. TCRbeta CDR3 regions were amplified by immunoSEQ multiplex PCR using 35 Vbeta forward and 13 Jbeta reverse primers. The study at large found these results: Higher clonality and more expanded CD8+ clones were observed in lesional scalp than in normal scalp, particularly in alopecia totalis/universalis, a finding suggestive of antigenic drive. Tofacitinib significantly lowered scalp clonality and the number of expanded CD8+ clones among the top 100 scalp clones. Resident alphabeta T cells in normal human skin are also sequenced, complicating scalp TCR repertoire analysis, unlike mouse skin dominated by gammadelta T cells. Many expanded lesional clones were found to persist in scalp and blood during tofacitinib treatment, and relapse after treatment cessation may be partly explained by this persistence. The treated cohort was small, with a single nonresponder, so links between baseline CD8+ expansion and response need larger studies. TCR sequences shared between patients were less clear than in mice, possibly partly because of HLA diversity in the patient population.

The method was the immunoSEQ multiplex PCR assay. For TCR sequencing, RNA was extracted from every sample and reverse transcribed into cDNA to serve as template. SuperScript III was used to make first-strand cDNA, primed with a 2:1 mix of oligo-dT and random hexamers. Amplification bias was assessed with a synthetic immune receptor repertoire, and residual bias was removed computationally. The published analysis was carried out like this. Raw reads were preprocessed to remove errors, and CDR3 was defined by IMGT conventions from the conserved cysteine to phenylalanine. Clonality was calculated as 1 minus Shannon entropy normalized by log2 of the number of productive unique TCRs. Scalp TCRbeta sequences were cross-referenced with sorted blood CD4 and CD8 repertoires so that the CD4 or CD8 identity of scalp clones could be inferred. The source is immuneACCESS, and TCRdb retained only in-frame sequences with V and J called. Part of the clones is not carried over; for the studies checked, unresolved V genes explain less than half of this, and the remainder is unexplained. V, J and clone size reflect that table, while D and trimming were determined from the DNA. The table for this sample lists around 110,000 clones; roughly 84% of them were counted only once. The top ten constitute over 20% of the sample.

In the paper's terms, the time point label means: less than 30 weeks on oral tofacitinib. What the treatment or condition label conveys for this sample: oral pan-JAK inhibitor, 5-10 mg twice daily. Peripheral blood and lesional scalp punch biopsies were obtained from patients with alopecia areata. After PBMCs were isolated by density centrifugation and stained for CD3, CD4 and CD8, a FACSAria was used to sort CD4+ and CD8+ T cells. The CDR3 starts with the cysteine, ends with the phenylalanine, and has 16 residues. Only the CDR3 DNA is retained, 48 bases long and in frame from the first base. Per the germline V gene, SGDLS is the CDR1 and YYNGEE is the CDR2. V was cut back by 4 bases and J by 5 bases, leaving a gap of 18 bases between them. Concerning this clone: What this receptor recognizes is not known. No per-base quality is available; no much larger clone lies one base away.

Recombination linked TRBV9 to TRBJ1-4; a confident D gene designation cannot be given. Sequencing used CD8+ T cells sorted from blood, obtained at week 24, from a patient treated with tofacitinib. The receptor was isolated from a human donor with alopecia areata. The sequence in DNA is TGTGCCAGCAGCAACTTGAAAGGGCCTCCCAATGAAAAACTGTTTTTT. This encodes CASSNLKGPPNEKLFF. Extended through the reference TRBV9 and TRBJ1-4 proteins, this CDR3 yields the full variable domain: DSGVTQTPKHLITATGQRVTLRCSPRSGDLSVYWYQQSLDQGLQFLIQYYNGEERAKGNILERFSAQQFPDLHSELNLSSLELGDSALYFCASSNLKGPPNEKLFFGSGTQLSVL.